These 31 T cell receptor beta chains originate from one sample sequenced in a study of blood T cell repertoires in COVID-19. Only in-frame clones appear in the TCRdb table, and some are missing; sequencing was by immunoSEQ multiplex PCR. The sample lists approximately 50,000 clones; roughly 85% were seen once. Sequences were obtained from peripheral blood. The source is a human donor in a cohort sampled during active COVID-19.

The chain is built from TRBV5-1 and TRBJ2-1; TRBD1 agrees at 7 bases. From germline, CDR1 is SGHRS and CDR2 YFSETQ. V shed 4 bases and J 0 bases; nucleotides not matched to a gene: 4. The CDR3 extends over 15 amino acids. In DNA, the CDR3 is TGCGCCAGCAGCCGACAGGGTAGCTCCTACAATGAGCAGTTCTTC. This encodes CASSRQGSSYNEQFF.

The V and J genes are TRBV5-1 and TRBJ2-2; the match to TRBD1 covers 8 bases. The CDR3 spans 15 residues. Germline CDR1 SGHRS, CDR2 YFSETQ. The V segment lost 4 bases and the J segment 7 bases; nucleotides outside the gene matches: 9. Here the CDR3 reads CASSREAGTGGELFF. CDR3 DNA: TGCGCCAGCAGCCGCGAGGCTGGGACAGGCGGGGAGCTGTTTTTT.

This chain links TRBV5-1 with TRBJ1-1; no reliable D call. This CDR3 region has 13 residues. V lost 7 bases, J lost 3 bases, and 13 bases lay in between. Germline V gives CDR1 SGHRS, CDR2 YFSETQ. CDR3 region: CASAPMEDTEAFF. The CDR3 DNA sequence: TGCGCCAGCGCACCGATGGAGGACACTGAAGCTTTCTTT.

V and J are TRBV27 and TRBJ2-1; TRBD2 matches 8 bases. The CDR3 has 16 residues. The ends lost 5 bases at V and 4 bases at J; junction bases unmatched: 10. The germline gives CDR1 MNHEY, CDR2 SMNVEV (reference sequence). In DNA form, the CDR3 reads TGTGCCAGCAGTGCCTTTAGCGGGGCCTCATACAATGAGCAGTTCTTC. Translation: CASSAFSGASYNEQFF.

This clone was detected once. The chain carries TRBV2 and TRBJ2-1; 7 nucleotides line up with TRBD2. The CDR3 has 14 amino acids. Germline CDR1 is SNHLY and CDR2 is FYNNEI. V shed 3 bases and J 5 bases; nucleotides not matched to a gene: 4. The CDR3 loop reads CASSDRLADNEQFF. The DNA for the CDR3 is TGTGCCAGCAGTGATAGGCTAGCGGACAATGAGCAGTTCTTC.

J is TRBJ1-1 and V is TRBV7-2; TRBD1 matches at 9 bases. Germline trimming cut 5 bases from V and 1 base from J; bases unmatched to any gene: 2. Germline-derived CDR1 and CDR2 are SGHTA and FQGNSA. The CDR3 is 14 residues long. The CDR3 spells CASSRGQGNTEAFF. In DNA, the CDR3 is TGTGCCAGCAGCCGGGGACAGGGGAACACTGAAGCTTTCTTT.

This rearrangement joins TRBV19 to TRBJ1-1; TRBD1 agrees at 7 bases. The CDR3 is 13 amino acids. Germline V gene data show CDR1 as LNHDA and CDR2 as SQIVND (reference sequence). V gave up 6 bases and J gave up 2 bases; unmatched junction bases: 3. CDR3 nucleotides: TGTGCCAGTAGCTGGGACAGTAACACTGAAGCTTTCTTT. Encoded protein: CASSWDSNTEAFF. The full variable domain, in which reference TRBV19 and TRBJ1-1 provide the parts outside the CDR3, is DGGITQSPKYLFRKEGQNVTLSCEQNLNHDAMYWYRQDPGQGLRLIYYSQIVNDFQKGDIAEGYSVSREKKESFPLTVTSAQKNPTAFYLCASSWDSNTEAFFGQGTRLTVV.

V is TRBV20-1 and J is TRBJ2-5; 7 bases are a match to TRBD2. The CDR3 runs to 15 residues. Germline-derived CDR1 and CDR2 are DFQATT and SNEGSKA (reference sequence). V dropped 3 bases and J dropped 2; count of bases not matched to a gene: 9. The DNA for the CDR3 is TGCAGTGCTAGTCTCTCGGGAGGAGGGCAAGAGACCCAGTACTTC. Translation gives CSASLSGGGQETQYF.

The chain couples TRBV5-6 to TRBJ2-5, with unresolved D. The CDR3 consists of 14 residues. The germline V gene has CDR1 SGHDT and CDR2 YYEEEE. Trimming shortened V by 1 base and J by 5 bases, and 12 bases separated the two germline ends. CDR3 loop: CASSLFVGGETQYF. CDR3 nucleotide sequence: TGTGCCAGCAGCTTGTTCGTAGGCGGCGAGACCCAGTACTTC.

The V and J genes are TRBV4-2 and TRBJ2-7; 8 nucleotides agree with TRBD1. V dropped 4 bases and J dropped 3; count of bases not matched to a gene: 2. Germline CDR1 and CDR2: LGHNA and YNFKEQ. The CDR3 runs to 13 residues. The CDR3 DNA is TGTGCCAGCAGCCGGGACAGGAACTACGAGCAGTACTTC. Translated, it gives CASSRDRNYEQYF.

The chain combines TRBV28 with TRBJ1-5; TRBD1 matches 9 bases. The CDR3 is 15 residues long. The germline V gene has CDR1 MDHEN and CDR2 SYDVKM. V trimming: 5 bases; J trimming: 4 bases; junction bases outside the gene matches: 6. This CDR3 reads CASSASGTGNQPQHF. The CDR3 region has the DNA TGTGCCAGCAGTGCCTCCGGGACAGGGAATCAGCCCCAGCATTTT. Supplemented by reference TRBV28 and TRBJ1-5, the full variable domain reads DVKVTQSSRYLVKRTGEKVFLECVQDMDHENMFWYRQDPGLGLRLIYFSYDVKMKEKGDIPEGYSVSREKKERFSLILESASTNQTSMYLCASSASGTGNQPQHFGDGTRLSIL.

By sample share, this clone is medium-sized. The CDR3 reads CASSGTSGRINEQFF. CDR3 coding DNA: TGCGCCAGCAGCGGTACTAGCGGGAGAATCAATGAGCAGTTCTTC. The V gene is TRBV5-1, the J gene TRBJ2-1, with 11 bases fitting TRBD2. The CDR3 is 15 residues long. V was clipped by 4 bases and J by 6 bases; unmatched bases: 6. Germline V gene data show CDR1 as SGHRS and CDR2 as YFSETQ.

The chain recombines TRBV6-1 with TRBJ2-3; D gene ambiguous. CDR3 length equals 15 residues. Trimming removed 1 base at V and 0 bases at J, with 8 bases between. The germline CDR1 and CDR2 sequences are MNHNS and SASEGT. The CDR3 nucleotides are TGTGCCAGCAGTGAAGTTTGGGCGAGCACAGATACGCAGTATTTT. Residues: CASSEVWASTDTQYF.

The chain carries TRBV6-2 or TRBV6-3 and TRBJ1-6, with 8 positions matching TRBD1. V lost 2 bases to trimming and J lost 9 bases; unmatched junction nucleotides: 3. The V gene's germline CDR1 is MNHEY and CDR2 SVGEGT. The CDR3 sequence is 14 residues long. In DNA form, the CDR3 reads TGTGCCAGCAGTTACGAGACAGGGGTTTCACCCCTCCACTTT. Residues: CASSYETGVSPLHF.

The chain recombines TRBV3-1 (or the pseudogene TRBV3-2) with TRBJ2-3, with D maybe TRBD2 (6 bases). Germline CDR1 LGHDT, CDR2 YNNKEL (reference sequence). CDR3 length equals 16 residues. The germline V and J ends were trimmed by 0 bases and 0 bases, with 10 bases remaining between them. CDR3 DNA sequence: TGTGCCAGCAGCCAAGAGTCCAGCGGGAGCACAGATACGCAGTATTTT. Translated: CASSQESSGSTDTQYF.

V gene TRBV7-3 combines with J gene TRBJ2-1; the D gene is possibly TRBD2 (5 bases). V was trimmed by 5 bases and J by 4 bases, leaving 15 bases between them. CDR3 size: 15 residues. The germline V gene encodes CDR1 SGHTA and CDR2 FQGTGA. CDR3 bases: TGTGCCAGCAGCCGAGGGCTCCCGATATACAATGAGCAGTTCTTC. This gives the protein CASSRGLPIYNEQFF.

The V and J genes are TRBV2 and TRBJ1-1; 9 bases map to TRBD1. V was clipped by 7 bases and J by 5 bases; unmatched bases: 8. Germline V CDR1 and CDR2: SNHLY, FYNNEI. The CDR3 covers 14 residues. CDR3 region: CASTSTGGVTEAFF. Here the CDR3 DNA reads TGTGCCAGCACCTCAACAGGGGGCGTTACTGAAGCTTTCTTT.

This clone occurred a few times. The rearrangement uses TRBV30 and TRBJ2-1; D remains unclear. V dropped 1 base and J dropped 9 bases, with 4 bases sitting between them. CDR1 and CDR2 (germline): GTSNPN, SVGIG (reference sequence). The length of the CDR3 is 10 residues. The CDR3 sequence: CAWSDGEQFF. The CDR3 DNA follows: TGTGCCTGGAGTGACGGTGAGCAGTTCTTC. The full variable domain, with the rest looked up from reference TRBV30 and TRBJ2-1, is SQTIHQWPATLVQPVGSPLSLECTVEGTSNPNLYWYRQAAGRGLQLLFYSVGIGQISSEVPQNLSASRPQDRQFILSSKKLLLSDSGFYLCAWSDGEQFFGPGTRLTVL.

The chain carries TRBV19 and TRBJ1-4; a weak D match, TRBD1 (5 bases). Germline V gene data show CDR1 as LNHDA and CDR2 as SQIVND (reference sequence). The CDR3 totals 15 residues. The V and J ends lost 10 bases and 0 bases respectively, with 15 bases between them. In DNA form, the CDR3 reads TGTGCCACCCGGGAGCCAGGGTCAACTAATGAAAAACTGTTTTTT. It specifies CATREPGSTNEKLFF.

V is TRBV27 and J is TRBJ2-1, with 10 positions matching TRBD2. The V gene's germline CDR1 is MNHEY and CDR2 SMNVEV (reference sequence). The CDR3 contains 16 residues. The V gene end was trimmed by 6 bases and the J gene end by 2 bases; junction bases not matched to a gene: 7. The CDR3 DNA is TGTGCCAGCAGAAGAGGACTAGCGGAACCCTACAATGAGCAGTTCTTC. It is translated as CASRRGLAEPYNEQFF.

This clone was seen once. CDR3 sequence: CASSENSNQPQHF. In DNA, the CDR3 is TGCGCCAGCAGTGAGAATAGCAATCAGCCCCAGCATTTT. The genes are TRBV5-1 and TRBJ1-5; no definite D call. Trimming took off 5 bases at V and 0 bases at J, with 6 bases between the two ends. The CDR3 runs 13 residues. Germline V lookup: CDR1 SGHRS, CDR2 YFSETQ.

The chain is built from TRBV5-6 and TRBJ2-3; weak D call: TRBD2 (6 bases). CDR1 SGHDT and CDR2 YYEEEE come from the germline V gene. This CDR3 comprises 10 residues. The V gene lost 7 bases and the J gene lost 6 bases, with 6 bases spanning the gap. In nucleotides, the CDR3 is TGTGCCAGCGGGAGGGATACGCAGTATTTT. It encodes CASGRDTQYF.

V and J are TRBV6-5 and TRBJ1-3; D gene unclear. V was clipped by 6 bases and J by 4 bases, with 7 bases between them. The CDR3 consists of 12 residues. Germline-derived CDR1 and CDR2 are MNHEY and SVGAGI. In DNA form, the CDR3 reads TGTGCCAGCAGCCCCTCCGGAAACACCATATATTTT. Residues: CASSPSGNTIYF.

The chain employs TRBV19 and TRBJ1-3; TRBD1 matches at 7 bases. This CDR3 region has 16 residues. The germline gives CDR1 LNHDA, CDR2 SQIVND (reference sequence). Trimming took 3 bases from V and 0 from J; bases not matched to a gene: 5. CDR3 DNA sequence: TGTGCCAGTAGTATTACAGGGGCCACCTCTGGAAACACCATATATTTT. Translated: CASSITGATSGNTIYF.

The chain couples TRBV12-3 or TRBV12-4 to TRBJ1-2; unclear D gene. The CDR3 length is 13 residues. V lost 2 bases and J lost 0, with 4 bases in between. CDR3: CASSLLANYGYTF. The CDR3 coding sequence is TGTGCCAGCAGTTTACTAGCTAACTATGGCTACACCTTC.

V is TRBV5-1 and J is TRBJ2-7, with 10 bases that match TRBD2. Germline V CDR1 and CDR2: SGHRS, YFSETQ. The CDR3 is made up of 16 amino acids. V dropped 0 bases and J dropped 5; count of bases not matched to a gene: 8. CDR3 amino acids: CASSLATSGALHEQYF. The CDR3 nucleotides are TGCGCCAGCAGCTTGGCCACTAGCGGGGCGCTCCACGAGCAGTACTTC.

The V and J genes are TRBV29-1 and TRBJ1-1; TRBD1 matches 7 bases. CDR1 and CDR2 (germline): SQVTM, ANQGSEA. The length of the CDR3 is 13 residues. Trimming took 6 bases from V and 2 from J; bases not matched to a gene: 6. This CDR3 is CSVGRTGNTEAFF. CDR3 nucleotides: TGCAGCGTCGGAAGGACAGGCAACACTGAAGCTTTCTTT.

The V call is TRBV30, the J call TRBJ2-2; TRBD1 agrees at 7 bases. Germline values: CDR1 GTSNPN, CDR2 SVGIG (reference sequence). This CDR3 is 15 amino acids long. V was clipped by 4 bases and J by 5 bases; unmatched bases: 10. The CDR3 DNA is TGTGCCTGGAATGGGGCAGGGGGATTGACCGGGGAGCTGTTTTTT. Translation: CAWNGAGGLTGELFF.

This chain connects TRBV19 to TRBJ1-1; a possible D gene is TRBD1 (5 bases). The V and J ends lost 9 bases and 5 bases respectively, with 16 bases between them. The CDR3 has 13 residues. Germline V gives CDR1 LNHDA, CDR2 SQIVND (reference sequence). In nucleotides, the CDR3 is TGTGCCAGCGAGAATAGGGGAGGAACTGAAGCTTTCTTT. Residues: CASENRGGTEAFF.

V is TRBV19 and J is TRBJ1-2; TRBD1 matches 11 bases. After removal of 9 bases from V and 7 bases from J, the junction contained 7 bases not matched to a gene. Per germline, CDR1 LNHDA and CDR2 SQIVND (reference sequence). The CDR3 totals 13 residues. As DNA, the CDR3 is TGTGCCAGCTGGACAGGGGGCGAGAGTGGCTACACCTTC. Translated, it gives CASWTGGESGYTF.

V gene TRBV7-9 combines with J gene TRBJ2-3; D call uncertain. V gave up 3 bases and J gave up 0 bases, with 7 bases separating them. The CDR3 is 14 residues long. The germline gives CDR1 SEHNR, CDR2 FQNEAQ (reference sequence). The CDR3 sequence: CASSLGVSTDTQYF. CDR3 DNA: TGTGCCAGCAGCTTGGGCGTTAGCACAGATACGCAGTATTTT.